These 28 T cell receptor beta chains share one sample of origin, sequenced in a study of T cell repertoires in cytomegalovirus infection. TCRdb ran MiXCR on the reads and lists one entry per CDR3 protein. The sample holds under 800,000 distinct CDR3 sequences, roughly 26% seen once. The sequencing sample was made of CD8+ T cells from PBMCs. These receptors were collected from a human donor in good health (CMV status not recorded). Some clones in this sample may be carry-over from other donors' samples.

In its sample, this clonotype was seen many times. The chain joins TRBV28 to TRBJ1-4; D is possibly TRBD1 (5 bases). V lost 7 bases, J lost 6 bases, and 12 bases lay in between. The CDR3 loop spans 13 amino acids. Germline V gene lookup returns CDR1 MDHEN and CDR2 SYDVKM. The CDR3: CASNPGPYEKLFF. Here the CDR3 DNA reads TGTGCCAGCAACCCGGGGCCTTATGAAAAACTGTTTTTT.

This clonotype occurred a few times. J is TRBJ2-1 and V is TRBV20-1; the match to TRBD2 covers 9 bases. V lost 0 bases, J lost 3 bases, and 3 bases stayed unmatched. CDR1 is DFQATT and CDR2 is SNEGSKA in the germline V gene (reference sequence). The CDR3 covers 15 residues. CDR3 nucleotides: TGCAGTGCTAGAGAGGATAGCGGGGGCTACAATGAGCAGTTCTTC. Protein sequence: CSAREDSGGYNEQFF.

This clonotype has a handful of counts. The rearrangement joins TRBV6-5 to TRBJ2-3, with 10 bases lining up with TRBD1. The germline CDR1 and CDR2 sequences are MNHEY and SVGAGI. This CDR3 comprises 15 residues. J lost 2 bases, V lost 7 bases, and 6 bases had no gene match. The CDR3 region has the DNA TGTGCCAGCATCGGACAGGGGGAGGCCACAGATACGCAGTATTTT. It specifies CASIGQGEATDTQYF.

This chain uses TRBV23-1 with TRBJ2-7; 9 bases fit TRBD2. TRBV23-1 is given ORF status, its function remaining uncertain. CDR3 length: 17 amino acids. V dropped 0 bases and J dropped 0; count of bases not matched to a gene: 6. DNA for the CDR3: TGCGCCAGCAGTCAATCGAGGCTAGCGGGACGCTCCTACGAGCAGTACTTC. Amino acids: CASSQSRLAGRSYEQYF.

This clonotype was found a few times. V is TRBV4-2 and J is TRBJ1-1; D is unclear. The CDR3 loop spans 15 amino acids. Germline-derived CDR1 and CDR2 are LGHNA and YNFKEQ. Trimming took 2 bases from V and 4 from J, leaving 14 bases between them. CDR3 region: CASSQTVGSFTEAFF. In nucleotides, the CDR3 is TGTGCCAGCAGCCAAACAGTAGGGTCCTTCACTGAAGCTTTCTTT.

This sequence joins TRBV6-8 and TRBJ1-2; no clear D gene. The germline V gene has CDR1 MNHGY and CDR2 SAAAGT. This CDR3 is built from 13 residues. V was trimmed by 6 bases and J by 4 bases, leaving 12 bases between them. CDR3 loop: CASSSGVGYGYTF. The CDR3 nucleotides are TGTGCCAGCAGCTCGGGTGTTGGCTATGGCTACACCTTC.

In this sample, this clonotype turned up a few times. This chain connects TRBV20-1 to TRBJ2-2; no reliable D call. This CDR3 has 13 residues. Germline values: CDR1 DFQATT, CDR2 SNEGSKA (reference sequence). V was cut by 0 bases and J by 4 bases, with 6 bases left in between. For the CDR3, the DNA is TGCAGTGCTAGAGATCTGACCACCGGGGAGCTGTTTTTT. Translated, it gives CSARDLTTGELFF.

This clonotype has at least ten counts. The chain couples TRBV28 to TRBJ1-5; D is ambiguous. CDR1 is MDHEN, CDR2 SYDVKM, per germline. Trimming pared 4 bases from V and 1 base from J, leaving 8 bases between. The CDR3 covers 14 residues. The CDR3 loop reads CASSYPGSNQPQHF. CDR3 coding DNA: TGTGCCAGCAGTTACCCGGGGAGCAATCAGCCCCAGCATTTT.

This chain joins TRBV20-1 and TRBJ1-5, with TRBD1 as a possible D gene (5 bases). In germline, CDR1 is DFQATT, CDR2 SNEGSKA (reference sequence). V gave up 0 bases and J gave up 2 bases, with 11 bases separating them. The CDR3 runs 15 residues. CDR3 in DNA: TGCAGTGCTAGAGAGAGGGGAAGAGGCAATCAGCCCCAGCATTTT. Translated, it gives CSARERGRGNQPQHF.

This clonotype was counted only a few times. The chain couples TRBV25-1 to TRBJ1-2, with D tentatively TRBD1 (6 bases). CDR3 length: 15 residues. V was cut by 0 bases and J by 6 bases, with 14 bases left in between. In germline, CDR1 is MGHDK, CDR2 SYGVNS. The CDR3 DNA sequence: TGTGCCAGCAGTGAATATTACGGGGGCGCGGATGGCTACACCTTC. Translating gives CASSEYYGGADGYTF.

J is TRBJ1-1 and V is TRBV10-3; D might be TRBD1 (6 bases). This CDR3 is built from 14 residues. The germline gives CDR1 ENHRY, CDR2 SYGVKD. The V end lost 4 bases, the J end lost 5 bases, and 14 bases lay between the germline ends. This CDR3 reads CAISGTGARTEAFF. In DNA, the CDR3 is TGTGCCATCAGTGGAACGGGGGCGCGGACTGAAGCTTTCTTT.

The V call is TRBV5-1, the J call TRBJ2-7; TRBD2 is a possible D gene (5 bases). The CDR3 covers 13 residues. Looked up from germline, CDR1 is SGHRS and CDR2 is YFSETQ. V was trimmed by 4 bases and J by 3 bases, leaving 11 bases between them. The CDR3 DNA follows: TGCGCCAGCAGCGAGCGGTCGAACTACGAGCAGTACGTC. It is translated as CASSERSNYEQYV.

The J gene is TRBJ2-3, the V gene TRBV6-5; 7 positions match TRBD2. CDR1 and CDR2 (germline): MNHEY, SVGAGI. J was trimmed by 6 bases and V by 1 base; bases with no gene match: 10. The CDR3 contains 16 residues. CDR3 region: CASSYWASGEDDTQYF. The CDR3, as DNA: TGTGCCAGCAGTTACTGGGCTAGCGGTGAAGATGATACGCAGTATTTT.

A few counts support this clonotype. The chain joins TRBV14 to TRBJ2-2; no clear D. This CDR3 spans 15 amino acids. V was cut by 0 bases and J by 3 bases, with 8 bases left in between. Germline V gene sequence: CDR1 SGHDN, CDR2 FVKESK. In DNA form, the CDR3 reads TGTGCCAGCAGCCAAGATCCCAGATACACCGGGGAGCTGTTTTTT. This encodes CASSQDPRYTGELFF.

This clonotype was detected only a few times. The chain has TRBV7-9 and TRBJ2-7, with D perhaps TRBD1 or TRBD2 (5 bases each). The length of the CDR3 is 13 residues. CDR1 and CDR2 from the germline V gene are SEHNR and FQNEAQ (reference sequence). Deletions cut 5 bases from V and 5 bases from J, with 13 bases between. CDR3 amino acids: CASSPFGDHEQYF. In DNA, the CDR3 is TGTGCCAGCAGCCCATTTGGGGACCACGAGCAGTACTTC.

Ten or more counts support this clonotype. V and J are TRBV7-9 and TRBJ1-1; D gene unclear. Trimming removed 4 bases at V and 1 base at J, with 10 bases between. Germline V gene data show CDR1 as SEHNR and CDR2 as FQNEAQ (reference sequence). The CDR3 sequence is 14 residues long. The CDR3 nucleotides read TGTGCCAGCAGCTCGAAGGATGAGAACACTGAAGCTTTCTTT. It is translated as CASSSKDENTEAFF.

This chain joins TRBV7-6 and TRBJ1-1; D is undetermined. This CDR3 region has 12 residues. Trimming cost V 8 bases and J 0 bases, with 7 bases left between them. Germline V CDR1 and CDR2: SGHVS, FNYEAQ. CDR3 sequence reads: CASASLNTEAFF. CDR3 bases: TGTGCCAGCGCGAGCCTGAACACTGAAGCTTTCTTT.

This clonotype was seen repeatedly, ten times or more. The rearrangement joins TRBV7-9 to TRBJ1-5; possibly TRBD1 for D (5 bases). Germline CDR1 and CDR2: SEHNR and FQNEAQ (reference sequence). This CDR3 has 13 amino acids. The V gene lost 7 bases and the J gene lost 2 bases, with 9 bases spanning the gap. The CDR3 here is CASMGEGNQPQHF. As DNA, the CDR3 is TGTGCCAGCATGGGGGAGGGCAATCAGCCCCAGCATTTT.

This chain joins TRBV15 and TRBJ1-1; 7 nucleotides align to TRBD1. Unmatched junction bases numbered 5, after V lost 5 bases and J lost 8 bases. Germline assignment: CDR1 LNHNV and CDR2 YYDKDF (reference sequence). The CDR3 is 12 residues long. The CDR3, as DNA: TGTGCCACCAGCCCCTGGGGACAGGAAGCTTTCTTT. Its translation is CATSPWGQEAFF.

This rearrangement joins TRBV29-1 to TRBJ1-2; D possibly corresponds to TRBD1 (6 bases). The CDR3 has 15 amino acids. Trimming left V 5 bases short and J 0 bases short, with 16 bases between. From germline, CDR1 is SQVTM and CDR2 ANQGSEA. The DNA of the CDR3 is TGCAGCGTTCCAGTTTACAGGGCCTCTAACTATGGCTACACCTTC. Amino acids: CSVPVYRASNYGYTF.

J is TRBJ2-3 and V is TRBV6-2 or TRBV6-3; D unclear. Germline CDR1 and CDR2: MNHEY and SVGEGT. CDR3 length: 17 amino acids. Deletions cut 0 bases from V and 0 bases from J, with 13 bases between. As DNA, the CDR3 is TGTGCCAGCAGTTACTCGATTGGCGGCAGCAGCACAGATACGCAGTATTTT. Translated: CASSYSIGGSSTDTQYF.

This clonotype showed up just a few times. This chain links TRBV29-1 with TRBJ1-2; TRBD1 matches 7 bases. The V and J ends lost 0 bases and 4 bases, in that order; junction bases with no gene match: 8. CDR3 length equals 15 residues. In germline, CDR1 is SQVTM, CDR2 ANQGSEA. The chain's CDR3 is CSVEDGTVGIYGYTF. The CDR3 DNA sequence: TGCAGCGTTGAAGATGGGACAGTGGGAATCTATGGCTACACCTTC.

This clonotype was detected only a few times. The chain has TRBV20-1 and TRBJ1-1, with D maybe TRBD1 (5 bases). The germline V gene has CDR1 DFQATT and CDR2 SNEGSKA (reference sequence). V was shortened by 3 bases and J by 9 bases, with 26 bases between the two germline ends. The CDR3 spans 16 residues. The CDR3 nucleotides read TGCAGTGCTAGCCCCCCCCAGGGACTACTATCCCTGAAAGCTTTCTTT. Translating gives CSASPPQGLLSLKAFF.

J is TRBJ2-7 and V is TRBV12-5, with D unresolved. Germline values: CDR1 LGHNT, CDR2 FRNRAP. Trimming left V 0 bases short and J 0 bases short, with 9 bases between. The CDR3 is 15 amino acids. In nucleotides, the CDR3 is TGTGCTAGTGGTTTGGTAATTGCGAGCTCCTACGAGCAGTACTTC. Translation gives CASGLVIASSYEQYF.

The rearrangement links TRBV9 to TRBJ2-1, with 7 nucleotides matching TRBD1. CDR3 length equals 18 residues. Germline values: CDR1 SGDLS, CDR2 YYNGEE. V lost 2 bases, J lost 5 bases, and 16 bases stayed unmatched. CDR3 residues: CASSVSQGVRGPHNEQFF. The CDR3 DNA follows: TGTGCCAGCAGCGTCTCCCAGGGGGTACGGGGACCTCACAATGAGCAGTTCTTC.

On this clonotype: One base away lies a much larger clone, so this may be a sequencing read error. The V call is TRBV7-9, the J call TRBJ1-1; D perhaps matches TRBD1 (6 bases). Germline V gene sequence: CDR1 SEHNR, CDR2 FQNEAQ (reference sequence). This CDR3 spans 13 amino acids. CDR3 sequence: CAGSSRGADEAFF. The DNA for the CDR3 is TGTGCCGGCAGCTCCCGGGGGGCGGATGAAGCTTTCTTT.

There are a few counts of this clonotype. The rearrangement joins TRBV29-1 to TRBJ2-7, with D perhaps matching TRBD1 or TRBD2 (5 bases each). The CDR3 runs 14 residues. The V end was cut by 6 bases, the J end by 0 bases, with 15 bases between. CDR1 and CDR2 from the germline V gene are SQVTM and ANQGSEA. The CDR3 nucleotides are TGCAGCGTCGTGACCGGGACGGTCTCCTACGAGCAGTACTTC. Translating it yields CSVVTGTVSYEQYF.

This clonotype occurred many times. The chain links TRBV7-9 to TRBJ2-1; D is ambiguous. V was cut by 5 bases and J by 8 bases, with 13 bases left in between. CDR3 length equals 13 residues. Germline V gene sequence: CDR1 SEHNR, CDR2 FQNEAQ (reference sequence). The CDR3 region is CASSNPLWDEQFF. CDR3 coding DNA: TGTGCCAGCAGCAACCCCCTCTGGGATGAGCAGTTCTTC. The variable domain in full, completed from reference TRBV7-9 and TRBJ2-1, reads DTGVSQNPRHKITKRGQNVTFRCDPISEHNRLYWYRQTLGQGPEFLTYFQNEAQLEKSRLLSDRFSAERPKGSFSTLEIQRTEQGDSAMYLCASSNPLWDEQFFGPGTRLTVL.